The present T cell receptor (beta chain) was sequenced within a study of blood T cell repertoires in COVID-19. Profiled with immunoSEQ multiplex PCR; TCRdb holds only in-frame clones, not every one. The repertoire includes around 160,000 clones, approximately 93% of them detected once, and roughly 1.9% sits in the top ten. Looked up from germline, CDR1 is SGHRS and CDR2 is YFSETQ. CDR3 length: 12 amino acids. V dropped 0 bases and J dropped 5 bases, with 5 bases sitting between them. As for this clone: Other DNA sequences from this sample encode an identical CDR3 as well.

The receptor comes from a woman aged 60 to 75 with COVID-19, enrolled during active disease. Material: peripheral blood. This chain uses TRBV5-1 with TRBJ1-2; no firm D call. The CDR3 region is CASSLAGYGYTF. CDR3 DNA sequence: TGCGCCAGCAGCTTGGCGGGGTATGGCTACACCTTC. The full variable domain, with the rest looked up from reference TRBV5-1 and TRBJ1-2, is KAGVTQTPRYLIKTRGQQVTLSCSPISGHRSVSWYQQTPGQGLQFLFEYFSETQRNKGNFPGRFSGRQFSNSRSEMNVSTLELGDSALYLCASSLAGYGYTFGSGTRLTVV.